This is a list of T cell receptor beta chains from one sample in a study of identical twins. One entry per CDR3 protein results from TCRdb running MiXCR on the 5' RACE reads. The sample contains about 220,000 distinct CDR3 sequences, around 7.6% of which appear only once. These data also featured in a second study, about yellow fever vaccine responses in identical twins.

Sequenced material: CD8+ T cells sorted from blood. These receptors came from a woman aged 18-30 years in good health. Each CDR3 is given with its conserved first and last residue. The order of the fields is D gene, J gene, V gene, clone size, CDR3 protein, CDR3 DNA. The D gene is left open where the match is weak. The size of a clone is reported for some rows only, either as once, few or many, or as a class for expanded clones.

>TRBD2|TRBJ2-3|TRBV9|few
CASSVVLAGANTDTQYF
TGTGCCAGCAGCGTAGTTCTGGCGGGAGCGAACACAGATACGCAGTATTTT
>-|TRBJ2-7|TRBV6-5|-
CASRASPYEQYF
TGTGCCAGCCGGGCCTCCCCCTACGAGCAGTACTTC
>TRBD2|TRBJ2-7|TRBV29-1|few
CSVQGGSGKILNSYEQYF
TGCAGCGTTCAGGGTGGGAGCGGGAAAATCCTTAACTCCTACGAGCAGTACTTC
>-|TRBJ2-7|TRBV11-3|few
CASRGSGEQYF
TGTGCCTCCCGAGGGTCGGGCGAGCAGTACTTC
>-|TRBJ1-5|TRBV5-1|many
CASSPGGHQPQHF
TGCGCCAGCAGCCCGGGGGGCCATCAGCCCCAGCATTTT
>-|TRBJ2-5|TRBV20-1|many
CSARSLTQETQYF
TGCAGTGCTAGATCCCTTACCCAAGAGACCCAGTACTTC
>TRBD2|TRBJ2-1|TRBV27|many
CASSWGLGDNEQFF
TGTGCCAGCAGTTGGGGACTAGGGGATAATGAGCAGTTCTTC
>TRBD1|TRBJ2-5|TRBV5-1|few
CASSLAGTGVTQYF
TGCGCCAGCAGCTTGGCTGGGACAGGGGTCACCCAGTACTTC
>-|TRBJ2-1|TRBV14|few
CASSQGGREQFF
TGTGCCAGCAGCCAAGGAGGGAGGGAGCAGTTCTTC
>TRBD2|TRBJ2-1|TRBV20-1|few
CSAREIAGVGIEQFF
TGCAGTGCTAGAGAAATAGCGGGAGTGGGTATTGAGCAGTTCTTC
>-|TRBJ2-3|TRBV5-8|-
CASSLGSATDTQYF
TGTGCCAGCAGCTTGGGTTCGGCCACCGATACGCAGTATTTT
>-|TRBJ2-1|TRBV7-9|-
CASSPADPSSYNEQFF
TGTGCCAGCAGCCCAGCGGACCCATCGTCCTACAATGAGCAGTTCTTC
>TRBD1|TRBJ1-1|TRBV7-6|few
CASSVTGGNTEAFF
TGTGCCAGCAGCGTCACAGGGGGGAACACTGAAGCTTTCTTT
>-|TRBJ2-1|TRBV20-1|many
CSARELDGSDNEQFF
TGCAGTGCTAGAGAGCTGGACGGATCTGACAATGAGCAGTTCTTC
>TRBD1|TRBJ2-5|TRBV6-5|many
CAIRTGDETQYF
TGTGCCATCCGGACAGGGGATGAGACCCAGTACTTC
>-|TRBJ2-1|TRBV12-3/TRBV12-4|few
CASSPNPRGLEQFF
TGTGCCAGCAGTCCGAACCCCCGGGGCCTTGAGCAGTTCTTC
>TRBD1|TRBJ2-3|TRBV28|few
CASSLPGQVDTQYF
TGTGCCAGCAGCCTTCCGGGACAGGTGGATACGCAGTATTTT
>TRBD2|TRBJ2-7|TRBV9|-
CASSEGLAGGLEQYF
TGTGCCAGCTCTGAAGGACTAGCGGGAGGACTGGAGCAGTACTTC
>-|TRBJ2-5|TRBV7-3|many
CASSLSPGVETQYF
TGTGCCAGCAGCTTAAGTCCGGGAGTTGAGACCCAGTACTTC
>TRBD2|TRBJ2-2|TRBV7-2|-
CASSHRLAGGNGELFF
TGTGCCAGCAGCCACCGACTAGCGGGAGGGAACGGGGAGCTGTTTTTT
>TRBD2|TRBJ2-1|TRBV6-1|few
CASRAGGRGEQFF
TGTGCCAGCAGAGCGGGAGGTAGGGGTGAGCAGTTCTTC
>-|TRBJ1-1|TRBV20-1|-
CSAREAREDTEAFF
TGCAGTGCTAGAGAAGCCAGGGAGGACACTGAAGCTTTCTTT
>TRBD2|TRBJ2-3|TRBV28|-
CASGPDSGKSDTQYF
TGTGCCAGTGGCCCGGATAGCGGGAAGTCAGATACGCAGTATTTT
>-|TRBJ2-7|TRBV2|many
CASSGASAPYEQYF
TGTGCCAGCAGTGGGGCTAGCGCTCCCTACGAGCAGTACTTC